The 22 T cell receptor beta chains reported below all come from one sample, sequenced in a study of cytomegalovirus exposure and HLA in healthy donors. Measured with immunoSEQ multiplex PCR; TCRdb has only the in-frame clones, and not every one. The sample lists some 98,000 clones, more than 85% occurring once. The sample consisted of PBMCs. These receptors were obtained from a man between 18 and 29 years old in good health and CMV-seropositive.

DNA for the CDR3: TGTGCCAGCAGTTTGTCACTAGCGGGAGCTAGAGAGCAGTTCTTC. Amino acids: CASSLSLAGAREQFF. The genes are TRBV28 and TRBJ2-1; 11 bases map to TRBD2. CDR1 and CDR2 (germline): MDHEN, SYDVKM. This CDR3 comprises 15 residues. V lost 3 bases and J lost 10; bases outside the gene matches: 8. Combining the CDR3 with reference TRBV28 and TRBJ2-1 gives the whole variable domain DVKVTQSSRYLVKRTGEKVFLECVQDMDHENMFWYRQDPGLGLRLIYFSYDVKMKEKGDIPEGYSVSREKKERFSLILESASTNQTSMYLCASSLSLAGAREQFFGPGTRLTVL.

The V call is TRBV5-4, the J call TRBJ2-7; 10 bases fit TRBD2. This CDR3 spans 19 amino acids. The J segment lost 2 bases and the V segment lost 3 bases, leaving 17 bases of the junction unmatched. Looked up from germline, CDR1 is SGHNT and CDR2 is YYREEE (reference sequence). CDR3 coding DNA: TGTGCCAGCAGCTCGGCCGGGACTAGCGTCCCGGAGCTCACCTACGAGCAGTACTTC. As protein: CASSSAGTSVPELTYEQYF.

This clone has only a few counts. This chain joins TRBV11-2 and TRBJ2-5, with D unclear. CDR1 is SGHAT and CDR2 is FQNNGV in the germline V gene. The CDR3 is 13 amino acids. Trimming removed 5 bases from V and 3 bases from J, with 10 bases in between. The chain's CDR3 is CASSPQLEETQYF. Written as DNA, the CDR3 is TGTGCCAGCAGCCCGCAGCTAGAAGAGACCCAGTACTTC.

CDR3 loop: CASSDGTGEQYF. As DNA, the CDR3 is TGTGCCAGCAGTGATGGGACAGGCGAGCAGTACTTC. The rearrangement joins TRBV25-1 to TRBJ2-7; 8 nucleotides match TRBD1. Germline values: CDR1 MGHDK, CDR2 SYGVNS. V was clipped by 3 bases and J by 6 bases; unmatched bases: 1. This CDR3 contains 12 residues.

The CDR3 region is CASRSYEDRDGELFF. The CDR3 nucleotides read TGTGCCAGCAGATCATATGAGGACAGGGACGGGGAGCTGTTTTTT. The genes are TRBV27 and TRBJ2-2, with 8 bases fitting TRBD1. V lost 6 bases, J lost 7 bases, and 10 bases stayed unmatched. CDR1 is MNHEY and CDR2 is SMNVEV in the germline V gene (reference sequence). The CDR3 runs to 15 residues.

CDR3 region: CSATDEKLFF. As DNA, the CDR3 is TGCAGTGCTACGGATGAAAAACTGTTTTTT. The chain links TRBV20-1 to TRBJ1-4; no definite D call. The CDR3 is 10 residues long. From germline, CDR1 is DFQATT and CDR2 SNEGSKA (reference sequence). V dropped 4 bases and J dropped 6 bases, with 3 bases sitting between them.

The chain uses TRBV14 and TRBJ2-7; the D is unclear. Trimming took 2 bases from V and 2 from J, leaving 10 bases between them. The CDR3 extends over 14 amino acids. Germline V CDR1 and CDR2: SGHDN, FVKESK. The CDR3 DNA is TGTGCCAGCAGCCAACTGAGCACCACCTACGAGCAGTACTTC. This sequence encodes CASSQLSTTYEQYF.

The chain carries TRBV6-5 and TRBJ1-1; D might be TRBD1 (6 bases). Germline CDR1 and CDR2: MNHEY and SVGAGI. CDR3 length: 15 amino acids. The ends were cut back, 7 bases at V and 2 bases at J, with 17 bases in the middle. CDR3: CASMRVSGTNTEAFF. In nucleotides, the CDR3 is TGTGCCAGCATGAGGGTCTCTGGGACAAACACTGAAGCTTTCTTT.

V gene TRBV28 combines with J gene TRBJ2-1, with 12 bases identical to TRBD2. Germline trimming cut 4 bases from V and 8 bases from J; bases unmatched to any gene: 9. Germline-derived CDR1 and CDR2 are MDHEN and SYDVKM. This CDR3 comprises 16 residues. The CDR3 loop reads CASSSVLAGGDHEQFF. Here the CDR3 DNA reads TGTGCCAGCAGTTCGGTACTAGCGGGAGGAGATCATGAGCAGTTCTTC.

The DNA for the CDR3 is TGTGCCAGTAGTACTACTAGTCTCTTATGGCTTACGCAGTATTTT. Translating it yields CASSTTSLLWLTQYF. The chain employs TRBV19 and TRBJ2-3; possible D gene TRBD2, 5 bases. V was shortened by 4 bases and J by 8 bases, with 19 bases between the two germline ends. Germline CDR1 reads LNHDA; CDR2 reads SQIVND (reference sequence). The CDR3 runs to 15 residues.

This chain uses TRBV6-5 with TRBJ2-5; 7 positions match TRBD2. Trimming cost V 2 bases and J 2 bases; bases outside gene matches: 8. The CDR3 runs to 16 residues. The germline gives CDR1 MNHEY, CDR2 SVGAGI. CDR3 amino acids: CASSYPGVAGQETQYF. CDR3 bases: TGTGCCAGCAGTTACCCGGGGGTAGCGGGTCAAGAGACCCAGTACTTC.

This chain links TRBV6-1 with TRBJ1-1, with 9 bases fitting TRBD1. The ends lost 5 bases at V and 5 bases at J; junction bases unmatched: 6. CDR1 is MNHNS, CDR2 SASEGT, per germline. This CDR3 spans 14 amino acids. The DNA of the CDR3 is TGTGCCAGCAGTCTCCGGGACAGGGATACTGAAGCTTTCTTT. As protein: CASSLRDRDTEAFF.

This rearrangement joins TRBV7-3 to TRBJ2-1; 12 positions match TRBD2. Losses at the gene ends were 6 bases for V and 9 bases for J; bases not matched to a gene: 9. This CDR3 has 15 amino acids. From germline, CDR1 is SGHTA and CDR2 FQGTGA. The CDR3 loop reads CASSQRTSGITEQFF. The CDR3 DNA follows: TGTGCCAGCAGTCAACGGACTAGCGGGATCACTGAGCAGTTCTTC.

The chain joins TRBV7-3 to TRBJ2-1; TRBD1 agrees at 7 bases. The CDR3 sequence is 14 residues long. Trimming cost V 2 bases and J 8 bases; bases outside gene matches: 6. Germline lookup yields CDR1 SGHTA and CDR2 FQGTGA. DNA for the CDR3: TGTGCCAGCAGCTTACGACAGGGTATAGATGAGCAGTTCTTC. Residues: CASSLRQGIDEQFF.

The chain combines TRBV7-9 with TRBJ2-7; possible D gene TRBD2, 5 bases. Trimming took off 5 bases at V and 3 bases at J, with 17 bases between the two ends. The CDR3 spans 15 residues. In germline, CDR1 is SEHNR, CDR2 FQNEAQ (reference sequence). Here the CDR3 DNA reads TGTGCCAGCAGCCCTGGCGGGTCCTGGGTCTACGAGCAGTACTTC. Amino acids: CASSPGGSWVYEQYF.

The rearrangement uses TRBV5-1 and TRBJ2-3, with D perhaps TRBD2 (6 bases). The germline gives CDR1 SGHRS, CDR2 YFSETQ. Deletions cut 0 bases from V and 4 bases from J, with 15 bases between. This CDR3 region has 16 residues. The DNA for the CDR3 is TGCGCCAGCAGCTTGGAACGGGGGATGGAGGCAGATACGCAGTATTTT. This encodes CASSLERGMEADTQYF.

Only one count was recorded for this clone. The sample holds other DNA sequences that translate to the same CDR3. This chain joins TRBV5-1 and TRBJ1-4; D remains ambiguous. V lost 0 bases, J lost 8 bases, and 23 bases lay in between. The CDR3 loop spans 18 amino acids. Germline V CDR1 and CDR2: SGHRS, YFSETQ. As DNA, the CDR3 is TGCGCCAGCAGCTTGGGCGGTGGTATATTTCGGGGAGGCGAAAAACTGTTTTTT. This gives the protein CASSLGGGIFRGGEKLFF.

This chain links TRBV5-1 with TRBJ2-1; 10 bases are a match to TRBD2. With V trimmed by 6 bases and J by 5 bases, 5 bases remained unmatched. This CDR3 is built from 14 residues. Germline V lookup: CDR1 SGHRS, CDR2 YFSETQ. The CDR3 nucleotides read TGCGCCAGCAAAAGGACTAGCGGTAACAATGAGCAGTTCTTC. Protein product: CASKRTSGNNEQFF.

This chain uses TRBV5-1 with TRBJ2-1; weak D call: TRBD2 (5 bases). Germline values: CDR1 SGHRS, CDR2 YFSETQ. The CDR3 is made up of 15 amino acids. V was trimmed by 0 bases and J by 5 bases, leaving 12 bases between them. CDR3 amino acids: CASSLVTSEDNEQFF. The CDR3 DNA sequence: TGCGCCAGCAGCTTGGTAACGTCGGAGGACAATGAGCAGTTCTTC.

The CDR3 sequence: CASIQGGSSGYTF. The DNA for the CDR3 is TGTGCCAGCATCCAGGGAGGGAGTTCTGGCTACACCTTC. The chain links TRBV5-4 to TRBJ1-2; possible D gene TRBD1, 5 bases. CDR3 length: 13 residues. Germline V gene sequence: CDR1 SGHNT, CDR2 YYREEE (reference sequence). Trimming left V 6 bases short and J 7 bases short, with 16 bases between.

CDR3 sequence (DNA): TGTGCCAGCACGTTTGGGGCAGGGAACACCGGGGAGCTGTTTTTT. It is translated as CASTFGAGNTGELFF. This chain uses TRBV7-9 with TRBJ2-2; possible D gene TRBD1, 5 bases. Looked up from germline, CDR1 is SEHNR and CDR2 is FQNEAQ (reference sequence). The length of the CDR3 is 15 residues. Trimming pared 7 bases from V and 1 base from J, leaving 13 bases between.

The chain has TRBV25-1 and TRBJ2-3, with 8 bases fitting TRBD1. CDR3 length: 16 residues. After removal of 0 bases from V and 2 bases from J, the junction contained 4 bases not matched to a gene. In germline, CDR1 is MGHDK, CDR2 SYGVNS. The CDR3 spells CASSEYTGGYTDTQYF. The CDR3 nucleotides are TGTGCCAGCAGTGAATACACAGGGGGATACACAGATACGCAGTATTTT.